One T cell receptor beta chain is described in this entry. These data are taken from a study of blood T cell repertoires in COVID-19. Looking at the study overall: T cells, B-cell-depleted T cells, or PBMCs provided the cDNA or gDNA that served as material.

The cohort comprised adults aged 18 to 89 years residing in about two dozen US areas. CDR1 is MGHRA and CDR2 is YSYEKL in the germline V gene. CDR3 size: 14 residues. Trimming took 2 bases from V and 4 from J, leaving 11 bases between them. Per the authors' pipeline: Cell counts per sample came from amplifying reference gene primers. TCRdb's table, derived via immunoSEQ multiplex PCR, lists solely in-frame clones and lacks some. V, J and clone size were drawn from that table, and D and trimming were deduced from the DNA. In the table there are 250,000 to 350,000 clones, 80% to 95% of which are singletons.

The TCR was taken from a woman aged 25 to 45 who had recovered from COVID-19. The chain combines TRBV4-1 with TRBJ1-1; a weak D match, TRBD1 (5 bases). Sequences were obtained from PBMCs or T cells enriched from blood (not recorded which). CDR3 region: CASSQPGTGTEAFF. The CDR3 region has the DNA TGCGCCAGCAGCCAACCGGGTACAGGCACTGAAGCTTTCTTT.